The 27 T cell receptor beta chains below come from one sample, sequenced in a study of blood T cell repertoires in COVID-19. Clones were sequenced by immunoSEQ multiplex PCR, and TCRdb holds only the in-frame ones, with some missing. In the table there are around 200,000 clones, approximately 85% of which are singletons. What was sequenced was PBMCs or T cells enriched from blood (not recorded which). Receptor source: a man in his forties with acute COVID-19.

The DNA of the CDR3 is TGTGCCAGCAGCGTCAGGGCAATCGGGGAGCTGTTTTTT. It encodes CASSVRAIGELFF. The V call is TRBV9, the J call TRBJ2-2; a weak D match, TRBD1 (5 bases). CDR3 size: 13 residues. Germline lookup yields CDR1 SGDLS and CDR2 YYNGEE. The germline V and J ends were trimmed by 2 bases and 7 bases, with 9 bases remaining between them.

The CDR3 coding sequence is TGTGCCAGCAGCCCGCTGACAGGGCCGATCGGGGGTTTCGAGAACACTGAAGCTTTCTTT. Its protein product is CASSPLTGPIGGFENTEAFF. J is TRBJ1-1 and V is TRBV5-4; 7 bases map to TRBD1. The germline CDR1 and CDR2 sequences are SGHNT and YYREEE (reference sequence). The CDR3 has 20 amino acids. V lost 4 bases and J lost 1; bases outside the gene matches: 22.

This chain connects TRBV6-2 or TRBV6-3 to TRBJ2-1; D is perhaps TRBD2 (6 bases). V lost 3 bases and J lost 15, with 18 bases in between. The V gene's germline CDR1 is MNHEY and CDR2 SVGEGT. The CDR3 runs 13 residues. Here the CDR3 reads CASSYSAGPRGFF. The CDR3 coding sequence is TGTGCCAGCAGTTATTCCGCGGGGCCCCGTGGGTTCTTC.

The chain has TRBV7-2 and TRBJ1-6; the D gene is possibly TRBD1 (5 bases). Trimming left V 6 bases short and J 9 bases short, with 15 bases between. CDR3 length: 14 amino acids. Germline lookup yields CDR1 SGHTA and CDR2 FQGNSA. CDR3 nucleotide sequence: TGTGCCAGCAGTTTCAGGGATCTTAGTTCACCCCTCCACTTT. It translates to CASSFRDLSSPLHF.

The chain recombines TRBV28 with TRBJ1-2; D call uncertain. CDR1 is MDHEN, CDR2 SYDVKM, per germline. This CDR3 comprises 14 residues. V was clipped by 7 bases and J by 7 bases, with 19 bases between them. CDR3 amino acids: CASNYRRSLGGYTF. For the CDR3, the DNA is TGTGCCAGCAACTATCGCCGCTCCCTAGGTGGCTACACCTTC.

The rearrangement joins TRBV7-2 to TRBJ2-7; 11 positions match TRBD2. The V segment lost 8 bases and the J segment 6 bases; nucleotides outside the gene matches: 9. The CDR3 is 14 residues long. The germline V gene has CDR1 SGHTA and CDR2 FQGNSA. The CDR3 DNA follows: TGTGCCAGCTCCCCGACTAGCGGGATCGGCGAGCAGTACTTC. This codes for CASSPTSGIGEQYF.

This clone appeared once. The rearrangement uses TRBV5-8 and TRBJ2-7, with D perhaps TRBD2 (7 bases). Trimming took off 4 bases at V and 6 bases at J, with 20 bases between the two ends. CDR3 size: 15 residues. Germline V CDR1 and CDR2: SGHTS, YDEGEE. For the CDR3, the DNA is TGTGCCAGCAGCCCTCCGGGGGCGGGAGTAACCGAGCAGTACTTC. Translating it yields CASSPPGAGVTEQYF.

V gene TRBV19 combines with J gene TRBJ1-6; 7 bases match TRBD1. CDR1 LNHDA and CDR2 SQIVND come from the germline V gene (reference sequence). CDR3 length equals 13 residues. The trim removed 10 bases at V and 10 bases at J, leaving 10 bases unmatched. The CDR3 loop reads CATQGQAISPLHF. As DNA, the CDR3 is TGTGCCACCCAAGGACAGGCTATCTCACCCCTCCACTTT.

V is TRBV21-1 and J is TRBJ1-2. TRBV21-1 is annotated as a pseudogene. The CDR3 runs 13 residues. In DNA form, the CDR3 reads TGTGCCAGCAGTCGGGGGGGAGAAGAAGGCTACACCTTC. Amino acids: CASSRGGEEGYTF.

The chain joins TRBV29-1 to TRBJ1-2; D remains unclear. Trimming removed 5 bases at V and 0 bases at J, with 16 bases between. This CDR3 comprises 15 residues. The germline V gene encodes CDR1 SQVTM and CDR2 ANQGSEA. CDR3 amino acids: CSVSPRLTANYGYTF. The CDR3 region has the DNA TGCAGCGTTTCCCCGCGACTGACTGCTAACTATGGCTACACCTTC.

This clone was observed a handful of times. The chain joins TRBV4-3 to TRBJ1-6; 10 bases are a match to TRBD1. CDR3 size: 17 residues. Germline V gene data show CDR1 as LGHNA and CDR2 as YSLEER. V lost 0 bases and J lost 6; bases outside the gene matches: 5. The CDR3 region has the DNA TGCGCCAGCAGCCAAGAGACAGGGGGCGCCGGTAATTCACCCCTCCACTTT. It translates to CASSQETGGAGNSPLHF.

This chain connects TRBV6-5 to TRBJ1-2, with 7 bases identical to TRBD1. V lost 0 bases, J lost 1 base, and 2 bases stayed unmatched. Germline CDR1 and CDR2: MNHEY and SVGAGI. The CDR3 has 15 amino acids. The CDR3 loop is CASSYSGQLNYGYTF. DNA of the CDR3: TGTGCCAGCAGTTACTCGGGACAGCTTAACTATGGCTACACCTTC.

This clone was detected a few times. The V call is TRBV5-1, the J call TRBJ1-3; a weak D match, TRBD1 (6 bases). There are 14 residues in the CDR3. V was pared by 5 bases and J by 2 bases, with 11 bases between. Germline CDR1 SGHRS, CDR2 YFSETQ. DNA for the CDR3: TGCGCCAGCAGACAGGGTAGAACTGGAAACACCATATATTTT. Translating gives CASRQGRTGNTIYF.

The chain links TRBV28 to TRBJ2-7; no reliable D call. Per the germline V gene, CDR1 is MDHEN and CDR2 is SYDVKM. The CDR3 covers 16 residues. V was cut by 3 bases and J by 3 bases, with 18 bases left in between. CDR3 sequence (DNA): TGTGCCAGCAGTTTTCCGCAGGCATCTAAAGACTACGAGCAGTACTTC. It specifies CASSFPQASKDYEQYF.

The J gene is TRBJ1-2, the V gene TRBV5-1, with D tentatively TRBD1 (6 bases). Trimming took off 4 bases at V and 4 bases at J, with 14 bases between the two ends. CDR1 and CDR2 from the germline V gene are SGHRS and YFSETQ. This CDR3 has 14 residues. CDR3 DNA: TGCGCCAGCAGCCCCGGACAGACAAGCTATGGCTACACCTTC. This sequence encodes CASSPGQTSYGYTF.

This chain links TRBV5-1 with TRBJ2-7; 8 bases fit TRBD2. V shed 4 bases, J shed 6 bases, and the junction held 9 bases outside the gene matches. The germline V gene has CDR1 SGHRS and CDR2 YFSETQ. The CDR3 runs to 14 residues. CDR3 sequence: CASSPPGGGFEQYF. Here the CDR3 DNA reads TGCGCCAGCAGCCCTCCGGGGGGGGGCTTCGAGCAGTACTTC.

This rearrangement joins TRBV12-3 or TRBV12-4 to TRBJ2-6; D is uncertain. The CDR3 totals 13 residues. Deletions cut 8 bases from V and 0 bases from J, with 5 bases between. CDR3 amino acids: CASSSSGANVLTF. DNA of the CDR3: TGTGCCAGCTCCAGCTCTGGGGCCAACGTCCTGACTTTC.

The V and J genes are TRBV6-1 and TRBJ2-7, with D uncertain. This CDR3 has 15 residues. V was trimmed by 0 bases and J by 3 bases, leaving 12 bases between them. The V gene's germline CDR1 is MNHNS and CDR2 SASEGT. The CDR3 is CASSEALQAVYEQYF. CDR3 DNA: TGTGCCAGCAGTGAAGCGCTTCAGGCCGTCTACGAGCAGTACTTC.

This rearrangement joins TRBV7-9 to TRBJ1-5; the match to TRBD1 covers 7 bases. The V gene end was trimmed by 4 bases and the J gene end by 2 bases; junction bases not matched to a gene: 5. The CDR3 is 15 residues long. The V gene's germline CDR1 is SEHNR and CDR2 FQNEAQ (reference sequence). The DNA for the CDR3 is TGTGCCAGCAGCTCAACCGGGACAGGCAATCAGCCCCAGCATTTT. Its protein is CASSSTGTGNQPQHF. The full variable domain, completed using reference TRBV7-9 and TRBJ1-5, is DTGVSQNPRHKITKRGQNVTFRCDPISEHNRLYWYRQTLGQGPEFLTYFQNEAQLEKSRLLSDRFSAERPKGSFSTLEIQRTEQGDSAMYLCASSSTGTGNQPQHFGDGTRLSIL.

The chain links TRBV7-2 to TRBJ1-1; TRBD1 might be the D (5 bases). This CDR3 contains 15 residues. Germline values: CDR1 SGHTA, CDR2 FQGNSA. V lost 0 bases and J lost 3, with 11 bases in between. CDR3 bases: TGTGCCAGCAGCTTAGCGCTTGGGGGGTACACTGAAGCTTTCTTT. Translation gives CASSLALGGYTEAFF.

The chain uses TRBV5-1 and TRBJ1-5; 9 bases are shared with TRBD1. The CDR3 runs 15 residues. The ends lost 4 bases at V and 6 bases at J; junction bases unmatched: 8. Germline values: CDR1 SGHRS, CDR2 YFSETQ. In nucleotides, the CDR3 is TGCGCCAGCAGCCTGGGGGGACAGGGAAGTCAGCCCCAGCATTTT. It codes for CASSLGGQGSQPQHF. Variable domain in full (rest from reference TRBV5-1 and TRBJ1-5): KAGVTQTPRYLIKTRGQQVTLSCSPISGHRSVSWYQQTPGQGLQFLFEYFSETQRNKGNFPGRFSGRQFSNSRSEMNVSTLELGDSALYLCASSLGGQGSQPQHFGDGTRLSIL.

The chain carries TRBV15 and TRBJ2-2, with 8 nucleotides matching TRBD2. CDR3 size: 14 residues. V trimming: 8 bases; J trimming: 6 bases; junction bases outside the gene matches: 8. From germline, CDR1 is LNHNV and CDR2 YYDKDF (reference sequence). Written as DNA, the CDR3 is TGTGCCACCGAGCGGGGGACCCTTTCCGGGGAGCTGTTTTTT. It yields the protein CATERGTLSGELFF.

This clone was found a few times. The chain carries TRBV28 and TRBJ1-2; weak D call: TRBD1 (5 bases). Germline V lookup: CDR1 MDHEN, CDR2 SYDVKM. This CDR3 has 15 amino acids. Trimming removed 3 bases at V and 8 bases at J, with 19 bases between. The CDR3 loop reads CASSFGAARMGGYTF. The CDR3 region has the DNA TGTGCCAGCAGTTTTGGGGCAGCTAGGATGGGAGGCTACACCTTC.

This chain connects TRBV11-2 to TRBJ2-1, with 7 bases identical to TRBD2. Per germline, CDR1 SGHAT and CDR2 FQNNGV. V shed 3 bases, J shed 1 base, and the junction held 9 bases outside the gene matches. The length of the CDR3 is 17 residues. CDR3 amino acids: CASSLGQAGSSYNEQFF. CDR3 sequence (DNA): TGTGCCAGCAGCTTGGGTCAAGCGGGATCTTCCTACAATGAGCAGTTCTTC.

CDR3 in amino acids: CASSQDRLNEKLFF. CDR3 DNA: TGTGCCAGCAGCCAGGACAGGCTTAATGAAAAACTGTTTTTT. This rearrangement joins TRBV3-1 (or the pseudogene TRBV3-2) to TRBJ1-4; 7 positions agree with TRBD1. This CDR3 region has 14 residues. Germline V gives CDR1 LGHDT, CDR2 YNNKEL (reference sequence). V dropped 3 bases and J dropped 4; count of bases not matched to a gene: 2.

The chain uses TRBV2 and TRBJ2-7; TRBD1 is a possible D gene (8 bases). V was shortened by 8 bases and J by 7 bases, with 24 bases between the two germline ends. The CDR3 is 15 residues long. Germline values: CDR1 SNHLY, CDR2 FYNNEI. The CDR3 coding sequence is TGTGCCAGCGTCGAGGGAACAGGGGGGGTGTGGGAGCAGTACTTC. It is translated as CASVEGTGGVWEQYF.

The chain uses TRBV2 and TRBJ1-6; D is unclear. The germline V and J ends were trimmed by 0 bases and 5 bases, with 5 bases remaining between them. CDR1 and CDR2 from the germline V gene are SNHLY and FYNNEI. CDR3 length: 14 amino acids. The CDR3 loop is CASSEAQNNSPLHF. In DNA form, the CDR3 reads TGTGCCAGCAGTGAAGCGCAGAATAATTCACCCCTCCACTTT.